Below, 30 T cell receptor beta chains from the same sample are listed, as sequenced in a study of shared clonotypes between healthy human individuals. Only CD45RO-negative cells positively selected for CCR7 counted as naive CD8 cells, so terminally differentiated effector memory CD45RA+ cells were excluded. Using immunoSEQ multiplex PCR, the repertoire was profiled, and TCRdb retains in-frame clones only, with some absent. Of hundreds of thousands of clones listed, roughly 98% are singletons. The sequencing input was naive CD8+ T cells sorted from blood. These receptors were obtained from a man aged 25-45 years in good health.

Remarks on this clone: One end of the junction is discordant with germline, which a read error may explain. The chain couples TRBV7-7 to TRBJ2-5; tentatively, D is TRBD2 (5 bases). CDR3 length: 14 residues. Germline lookup yields CDR1 SSHAT and CDR2 FNYEAQ (reference sequence). The CDR3 region is CASSLDLLQETQYF. The CDR3 coding sequence is TGTGCTAGCAGCCTGGACTTGCTCCAAGAGACCCAGTACTTC.

The J gene is TRBJ2-7, the V gene TRBV7-6; TRBD2 matches 8 bases. The CDR3 is 15 amino acids. Unmatched junction bases numbered 6, after V lost 5 bases and J lost 0 bases. In germline, CDR1 is SGHVS, CDR2 FNYEAQ. The DNA of the CDR3 is TGTGCCAGCAGCCTATCTACTAGCGGCTCCTACGAGCAGTACTTC. Its protein is CASSLSTSGSYEQYF.

The rearrangement links TRBV6-5 to TRBJ2-2; maybe TRBD1 (6 bases). Trimming removed 6 bases at V and 5 bases at J, with 16 bases between. The length of the CDR3 is 15 residues. CDR1 is MNHEY and CDR2 is SVGAGI in the germline V gene. CDR3 DNA: TGTGCCAGCAGCCCTTACAGGGTCGGTACCGGGGAGCTGTTTTTT. It is translated as CASSPYRVGTGELFF.

V and J are TRBV9 and TRBJ2-7; weak D call: TRBD1 (6 bases). This CDR3 comprises 13 residues. Germline loops: CDR1 SGDLS, CDR2 YYNGEE. With 2 bases removed from V and 3 bases from J, the gap between germline ends came to 9 bases. The CDR3 region has the DNA TGTGCCAGCAGCGTCGGGGACAACTACGAGCAGTACTTC. Residues: CASSVGDNYEQYF.

V is TRBV6-1 and J is TRBJ2-7; 12 bases align to TRBD2. The length of the CDR3 is 15 residues. Trimming removed 6 bases from V and 5 bases from J; junction bases left unmatched: 8. CDR1 and CDR2 from the germline V gene are MNHNS and SASEGT. The CDR3 here is CASRLLTSGSDEQYF. In DNA form, the CDR3 reads TGTGCCAGCAGGCTCCTGACTAGCGGGAGCGACGAGCAGTACTTC.

J is TRBJ1-1 and V is TRBV9; no reliable D call. This CDR3 has 16 amino acids. Trimming removed 6 bases from V and 1 base from J, with 19 bases in between. Looked up from germline, CDR1 is SGDLS and CDR2 is YYNGEE. The CDR3 DNA follows: TGTGCCAGCACCCCCGTCGTCGGGCGGGGGAACACTGAAGCTTTCTTT. Residues: CASTPVVGRGNTEAFF.

This chain uses TRBV27 with TRBJ2-1; 9 positions match TRBD1. Germline V lookup: CDR1 MNHEY, CDR2 SMNVEV (reference sequence). This CDR3 is built from 17 residues. V was clipped by 8 bases and J by 4 bases; unmatched bases: 15. Here the CDR3 DNA reads TGTGCCAGCGCTACCACAGGGGGCGGCCCTGCTTACAATGAGCAGTTCTTC. This encodes CASATTGGGPAYNEQFF.

The genes are TRBV7-9 and TRBJ2-1, with D unresolved. V was clipped by 1 base and J by 13 bases, with 14 bases between them. Germline loops: CDR1 SEHNR, CDR2 FQNEAQ (reference sequence). This CDR3 spans 13 amino acids. The CDR3, as DNA: TGTGCCAGCAGCTTAGGGTTCGGTAAGCCCCAGTTCTTC. It is translated as CASSLGFGKPQFF.

The V and J genes are TRBV27 and TRBJ1-1; D may be TRBD1 (6 bases). CDR1 and CDR2 from the germline V gene are MNHEY and SMNVEV (reference sequence). Trimming removed 5 bases at V and 3 bases at J, with 10 bases between. CDR3 length: 13 amino acids. The DNA of the CDR3 is TGTGCCAGCAGTCCAGGACAGTACACTGAAGCTTTCTTT. Its protein product is CASSPGQYTEAFF.

J is TRBJ2-1 and V is TRBV5-1; 8 nucleotides align to TRBD1. From germline, CDR1 is SGHRS and CDR2 YFSETQ. The CDR3 is 19 amino acids. Germline trimming cut 3 bases from V and 5 bases from J; bases unmatched to any gene: 19. Here the CDR3 reads CASSWGQAPLSGGDNEQFF. For the CDR3, the DNA is TGCGCCAGCAGCTGGGGACAGGCCCCCCTAAGTGGTGGTGACAATGAGCAGTTCTTC. The full variable domain, rest sourced from reference TRBV5-1 and TRBJ2-1, is KAGVTQTPRYLIKTRGQQVTLSCSPISGHRSVSWYQQTPGQGLQFLFEYFSETQRNKGNFPGRFSGRQFSNSRSEMNVSTLELGDSALYLCASSWGQAPLSGGDNEQFFGPGTRLTVL.

This sequence joins TRBV27 and TRBJ1-1, with D possibly being TRBD1 (6 bases). This CDR3 region has 15 residues. CDR1 MNHEY and CDR2 SMNVEV come from the germline V gene (reference sequence). Trimming shortened V by 6 bases and J by 0 bases, and 14 bases separated the two germline ends. The DNA for the CDR3 is TGTGCCAGCAGATTTCAGGGGTACATGAACACTGAAGCTTTCTTT. Protein sequence: CASRFQGYMNTEAFF.

Regarding this clone: The sample contains more than one DNA sequence encoding this CDR3. The chain recombines TRBV6-5 with TRBJ2-2; D is uncertain. Trimming removed 2 bases at V and 6 bases at J, with 4 bases between. This CDR3 comprises 12 residues. Looked up from germline, CDR1 is MNHEY and CDR2 is SVGAGI. CDR3 sequence: CASSYSAGELFF. CDR3 nucleotide sequence: TGTGCCAGCAGTTACAGTGCCGGGGAGCTGTTTTTT.

This chain connects TRBV2 to TRBJ2-6; D unclear. V was shortened by 0 bases and J by 1 base, with 10 bases between the two germline ends. The CDR3 sequence is 17 residues long. Germline V gene sequence: CDR1 SNHLY, CDR2 FYNNEI. In DNA, the CDR3 is TGTGCCAGCAGTGAAGCAGGCCCGAGGTCTGGGGCCAACGTCCTGACTTTC. Translating gives CASSEAGPRSGANVLTF.

Here the CDR3 DNA reads TGCGCCAGCAGCCAGGGAATTCGGGGTGCAGATACGCAGTATTTT. Its translation: CASSQGIRGADTQYF. The J gene is TRBJ2-3, the V gene TRBV4-1, with a possible D match to TRBD2 (5 bases). This CDR3 comprises 15 residues. The V gene's germline CDR1 is MGHRA and CDR2 YSYEKL. Between the trimmed V and J ends, which lost 3 bases and 4 bases, there was a span of 14 bases.

The chain couples TRBV5-1 to TRBJ2-7, with D uncertain. The V end was cut by 2 bases, the J end by 4 bases, with 10 bases between. CDR3 length: 13 residues. Germline CDR1 reads SGHRS; CDR2 reads YFSETQ. DNA of the CDR3: TGCGCCAGCAGCTTAAACACTCGATACGAGCAGTACTTC. Translated, it gives CASSLNTRYEQYF.

V usage is TRBV7-6 and J usage is TRBJ2-6; tentative D call: TRBD1 (6 bases). The CDR3 extends over 18 amino acids. V lost 1 base and J 1 base, leaving 14 bases between the germline ends. Germline assignment: CDR1 SGHVS and CDR2 FNYEAQ. The CDR3, as DNA: TGTGCCAGCAGCTTAGAGGGGACACCTTTTTCTGGGGCCAACGTCCTGACTTTC. This gives the protein CASSLEGTPFSGANVLTF.

J is TRBJ1-1 and V is TRBV27; D perhaps matches TRBD1 (5 bases). Germline V lookup: CDR1 MNHEY, CDR2 SMNVEV (reference sequence). V lost 5 bases, J lost 10 bases, and 14 bases lay in between. This CDR3 spans 12 amino acids. Written as DNA, the CDR3 is TGTGCCAGCAGTCGGGACCCCGGTGCAGCTTTCTTT. Residues: CASSRDPGAAFF.

DNA for the CDR3: TGTGCCAGCTCCGCGCCTCCCAGGTTAGAGCAGTACTTC. This encodes CASSAPPRLEQYF. This chain uses TRBV7-9 with TRBJ2-7, with D unclear. The CDR3 sequence is 13 residues long. Per the germline V gene, CDR1 is SEHNR and CDR2 is FQNEAQ (reference sequence). Trimming removed 8 bases from V and 7 bases from J, with 18 bases in between. Variable domain in full (rest from reference TRBV7-9 and TRBJ2-7): DTGVSQNPRHKITKRGQNVTFRCDPISEHNRLYWYRQTLGQGPEFLTYFQNEAQLEKSRLLSDRFSAERPKGSFSTLEIQRTEQGDSAMYLCASSAPPRLEQYFGPGTRLTVT.

This clone was found once. The genes are TRBV4-3 and TRBJ2-2; a possible D gene is TRBD1 (6 bases). Per the germline V gene, CDR1 is LGHNA and CDR2 is YSLEER. This CDR3 has 14 amino acids. V dropped 2 bases and J dropped 4 bases, with 8 bases sitting between them. This CDR3 is CASSQYRATGELFF. In DNA form, the CDR3 reads TGCGCCAGCAGCCAATACAGGGCCACCGGGGAGCTGTTTTTT.

The genes are TRBV6-5 and TRBJ1-4; a possible D gene is TRBD1 (6 bases). The length of the CDR3 is 14 residues. V dropped 6 bases and J dropped 6 bases, with 14 bases sitting between them. Germline CDR1 reads MNHEY; CDR2 reads SVGAGI. Here the CDR3 reads CASSSTGFDEKLFF. The CDR3 DNA sequence: TGTGCCAGCAGCTCAACAGGGTTCGATGAAAAACTGTTTTTT.

This chain uses TRBV21-1 with TRBJ2-7. TRBV21-1 is a pseudogene segment. The CDR3 runs to 15 residues. DNA of the CDR3: TGTGCCAGCAGCAAAGAGATTTGCAGACCCTACGAGCAGTACTTC. Translation: CASSKEICRPYEQYF.

V is TRBV19 and J is TRBJ2-6, with no clear D. Trimming left V 5 bases short and J 2 bases short, with 13 bases between. Per germline, CDR1 LNHDA and CDR2 SQIVND (reference sequence). The CDR3 is 16 amino acids. The CDR3 is CASSPPPDAGANVLTF. In nucleotides, the CDR3 is TGTGCCAGTAGTCCTCCCCCGGACGCTGGGGCCAACGTCCTGACTTTC.

This clone was recorded only once. The rearrangement joins TRBV6-6 to TRBJ2-7; 9 bases are a match to TRBD1. This CDR3 spans 12 amino acids. CDR1 MNHNY and CDR2 SVGAGI come from the germline V gene (reference sequence). Trimming at V came to 2 bases and at J to 11 bases, leaving 4 bases not matched to a gene. The CDR3 sequence is CASSYPGTGKYF. Written as DNA, the CDR3 is TGTGCCAGCAGTTACCCAGGGACAGGGAAGTACTTC.

This clone has a single count. The chain links TRBV12-5 to TRBJ2-1; TRBD2 matches at 14 bases. The V and J ends lost 3 bases and 11 bases, in that order; junction bases with no gene match: 9. The CDR3 consists of 16 residues. CDR1 and CDR2 (germline): LGHNT, FRNRAP. The CDR3 reads CASGFSPGLAGVQQFF. The CDR3 nucleotides are TGTGCTAGTGGTTTCTCCCCGGGACTAGCGGGAGTACAGCAGTTCTTC.

The chain combines TRBV13 with TRBJ2-7; TRBD1 is a possible D gene (5 bases). The CDR3 contains 13 residues. CDR1 PRHDT and CDR2 FYEKMQ come from the germline V gene (reference sequence). V was cut by 5 bases and J by 1 base, with 9 bases left in between. Here the CDR3 DNA reads TGTGCCAGCAGCCCCAGGGAATCCTACGAGCAGTACTTC. This gives the protein CASSPRESYEQYF.

The CDR3 is CASSFPGGEQYF. In DNA form, the CDR3 reads TGCGCCAGCAGCTTTCCGGGAGGCGAGCAGTACTTC. This chain uses TRBV5-1 with TRBJ2-7; 7 positions agree with TRBD2. The CDR3 is 12 amino acids. Germline V gives CDR1 SGHRS, CDR2 YFSETQ. The trim removed 2 bases at V and 6 bases at J, leaving 2 bases unmatched.

In this sample, this clone turned up once. This rearrangement joins TRBV7-6 to TRBJ2-3; weak D call: TRBD2 (7 bases). This CDR3 is 18 amino acids long. CDR1 is SGHVS, CDR2 FNYEAQ, per germline. The V gene lost 3 bases and the J gene lost 1 base, with 20 bases spanning the gap. In DNA, the CDR3 is TGTGCCAGCAGCTTCGATGGGGCGGGGGCATCCGGCACAGATACGCAGTATTTT. It is translated as CASSFDGAGASGTDTQYF.

V usage is TRBV27 and J usage is TRBJ1-1; D gene unclear. Trimming removed 2 bases at V and 4 bases at J, with 20 bases between. The CDR3 has 17 amino acids. Germline V gene data show CDR1 as MNHEY and CDR2 as SMNVEV (reference sequence). In DNA, the CDR3 is TGTGCCAGCAGTTTACTCGGACCACAAGCCGGCGGCACTGAAGCTTTCTTT. Its translation: CASSLLGPQAGGTEAFF.

The chain is built from TRBV2 and TRBJ1-3; a possible D gene is TRBD1 (5 bases). This CDR3 has 15 amino acids. The germline CDR1 and CDR2 sequences are SNHLY and FYNNEI. Trimming left V 7 bases short and J 0 bases short, with 13 bases between. This chain's CDR3 is CASTRQSHSGNTIYF. The CDR3 DNA follows: TGTGCCAGCACCCGACAGTCACACTCTGGAAACACCATATATTTT. Complete variable domain (other parts from reference TRBV2 and TRBJ1-3): EPEVTQTPSHQVTQMGQEVILRCVPISNHLYFYWYRQILGQKVEFLVSFYNNEISEKSEIFDDQFSVERPDGSNFTLKIRSTKLEDSAMYFCASTRQSHSGNTIYFGEGSWLTVV.

Written as DNA, the CDR3 is TGTGCCAGCTCCCCCCCAGACAGGGGGTTCAGTGAAGCTTTCTTT. It is translated as CASSPPDRGFSEAFF. The rearrangement uses TRBV18 and TRBJ1-1; TRBD1 matches at 9 bases. Germline CDR1 reads KGHSH; CDR2 reads LQKENI. Germline trimming cut 6 bases from V and 7 bases from J; bases unmatched to any gene: 12. The CDR3 covers 15 residues. Combining the CDR3 with reference TRBV18 and TRBJ1-1 gives the whole variable domain NAGVMQNPRHLVRRRGQEARLRCSPMKGHSHVYWYRQLPEEGLKFMVYLQKENIIDESGMPKERFSAEFPKEGPSILRIQQVVRGDSAAYFCASSPPDRGFSEAFFGQGTRLTVV.